This T cell receptor beta chain was captured in a study of T cells after yellow fever vaccination. Study at large: Researchers used SMART-Seq v4 Ultra Low Input to prepare fractions that had low cell numbers. Study findings and constraints: Most primary-vaccination clones reappeared after the booster (about 97% CD4, more than 70% CD8). The appearance of a small share of clonotypes in both CD4 and CD8 compartments was observed.

As for this clonotype: Its specificity is not known.

The CDR3 spans 13 residues. V was cut by 7 bases and J by 4 bases, with 13 bases left in between. TCRdb re-called the 5' RACE reads with MiXCR, one entry per CDR3 protein. This sample has 350,000 or so distinct CDR3 sequences, with approximately 8% found just once. The material sequenced was PBMCs, taken roughly 45 days after the first yellow fever vaccination. The chain joins TRBV12-3 or TRBV12-4 to TRBJ2-5; D may be TRBD1 (7 bases). The source of this sequence is a man aged 18 to 29 who received the YFV17D yellow fever vaccine. DNA for the CDR3: TGTGCCAGCACCGGACAGGAGGGAGAGACCCAGTACTTC. It yields the protein CASTGQEGETQYF.